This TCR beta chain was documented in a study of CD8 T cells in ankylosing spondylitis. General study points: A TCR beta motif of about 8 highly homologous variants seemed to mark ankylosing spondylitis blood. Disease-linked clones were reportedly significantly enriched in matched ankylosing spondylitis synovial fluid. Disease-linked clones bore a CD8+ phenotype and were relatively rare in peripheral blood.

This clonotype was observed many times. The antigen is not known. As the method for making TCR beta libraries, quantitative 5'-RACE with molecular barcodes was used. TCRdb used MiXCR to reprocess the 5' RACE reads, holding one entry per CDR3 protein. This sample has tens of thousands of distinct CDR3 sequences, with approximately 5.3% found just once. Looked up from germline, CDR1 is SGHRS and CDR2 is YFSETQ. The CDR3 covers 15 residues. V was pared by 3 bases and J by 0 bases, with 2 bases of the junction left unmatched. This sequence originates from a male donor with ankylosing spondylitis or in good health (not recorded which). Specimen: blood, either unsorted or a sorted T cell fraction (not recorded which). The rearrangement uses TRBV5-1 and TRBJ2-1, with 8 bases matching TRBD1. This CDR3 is CASSSGQASYNEQFF. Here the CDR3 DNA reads TGCGCCAGCAGCTCGGGACAGGCCTCCTACAATGAGCAGTTCTTC. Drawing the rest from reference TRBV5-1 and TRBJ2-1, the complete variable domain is KAGVTQTPRYLIKTRGQQVTLSCSPISGHRSVSWYQQTPGQGLQFLFEYFSETQRNKGNFPGRFSGRQFSNSRSEMNVSTLELGDSALYLCASSSGQASYNEQFFGPGTRLTVL.